Presented here are 14 T cell receptor beta chains from one specimen sequenced in a study of technical replicates of blood from a few donors. Libraries were prepared by immunoSEQ multiplex PCR; TCRdb keeps only in-frame clonotypes and omits some of them. The sample carries about 73,000 clones, roughly 90% recorded once. The sequenced material came from PBMCs. These receptors all come from a human donor in good health. Some clones in this sample may be carry-over from other donors' samples.

The chain has TRBV5-1 and TRBJ2-1; TRBD1 agrees at 7 bases. The CDR3 contains 16 residues. Germline V gives CDR1 SGHRS, CDR2 YFSETQ. V trimming: 4 bases; J trimming: 5 bases; junction bases outside the gene matches: 12. This CDR3 reads CASSKRPQGDHNEQFF. CDR3 in DNA: TGCGCCAGCAGCAAGCGACCTCAGGGGGACCACAATGAGCAGTTCTTC.

This clone has just one count. The chain uses TRBV6-5 and TRBJ2-1; tentative D call: TRBD2 (5 bases). From germline, CDR1 is MNHEY and CDR2 SVGAGI. This CDR3 has 15 residues. Deletions cut 7 bases from V and 7 bases from J, with 20 bases between. In nucleotides, the CDR3 is TGTGCCAGCACCCCTGGTGAGCGGCGGTGGAATGAGCAGTTCTTC. This gives the protein CASTPGERRWNEQFF.

The V gene is TRBV9, the J gene TRBJ2-3; TRBD2 aligns across 7 bases. This CDR3 spans 17 amino acids. V trimming: 0 bases; J trimming: 6 bases; junction bases outside the gene matches: 13. Germline lookup yields CDR1 SGDLS and CDR2 YYNGEE. CDR3 nucleotide sequence: TGTGCCAGCAGCGTAGGTGGTAGCGGGTACCTTAGGGATACGCAGTATTTT. This encodes CASSVGGSGYLRDTQYF.

V gene TRBV30 combines with J gene TRBJ1-1; D is unresolved. The CDR3 is 11 residues long. The germline gives CDR1 GTSNPN, CDR2 SVGIG (reference sequence). Trimming removed 5 bases from V and 4 bases from J, with 8 bases in between. Here the CDR3 reads CAWSGSTEAFF. As DNA, the CDR3 is TGTGCCTGGTCTGGTAGCACTGAAGCTTTCTTT.

The V call is TRBV18, the J call TRBJ2-3; TRBD2 matches at 8 bases. Trimming at V came to 3 bases and at J to 0 bases, leaving 2 bases not matched to a gene. This CDR3 region has 15 residues. CDR1 and CDR2 (germline): KGHSH, LQKENI. The CDR3 loop reads CASSPQRGSTDTQYF. The CDR3, as DNA: TGTGCCAGCTCACCCCAGCGGGGGAGCACAGATACGCAGTATTTT.

This chain connects TRBV7-9 to TRBJ2-3, with 8 bases that match TRBD2. The CDR3 has 16 residues. The junction had 12 bases not matched to a gene; V was cut back by 4 bases and J by 6 bases. The germline CDR1 and CDR2 sequences are SEHNR and FQNEAQ (reference sequence). CDR3 coding DNA: TGTGCCAGCAGCTCCCGGGCGGGAGGCCCCTCGGATACGCAGTATTTT. Translating gives CASSSRAGGPSDTQYF. Full variable domain (rest looked up from reference TRBV7-9 and TRBJ2-3): DTGVSQNPRHKITKRGQNVTFRCDPISEHNRLYWYRQTLGQGPEFLTYFQNEAQLEKSRLLSDRFSAERPKGSFSTLEIQRTEQGDSAMYLCASSSRAGGPSDTQYFGPGTRLTVL.

Written as DNA, the CDR3 is TGCAGCGTTGTCGGACAGCTTGAAGCTTTCTTT. It codes for CSVVGQLEAFF. V gene TRBV29-1 combines with J gene TRBJ1-1, with D possibly being TRBD1 (6 bases). Germline V gene data show CDR1 as SQVTM and CDR2 as ANQGSEA. Trimming removed 4 bases from V and 7 bases from J, with 10 bases in between. This CDR3 spans 11 amino acids.

The chain couples TRBV7-2 to TRBJ2-7; 9 bases are shared with TRBD1. The V segment lost 1 base and the J segment 8 bases; nucleotides outside the gene matches: 6. The CDR3 is 14 residues long. The V gene's germline CDR1 is SGHTA and CDR2 FQGNSA. The CDR3 sequence: CASSLEGTGKKQYF. Here the CDR3 DNA reads TGTGCCAGCAGCTTAGAAGGGACAGGGAAAAAGCAGTACTTC. Supplemented by reference TRBV7-2 and TRBJ2-7, the full variable domain reads GAGVSQSPSNKVTEKGKDVELRCDPISGHTALYWYRQSLGQGLEFLIYFQGNSAPDKSGLPSDRFSAERTGGSVSTLTIQRTQQEDSAVYLCASSLEGTGKKQYFGPGTRLTVT.

The chain links TRBV9 to TRBJ2-5; the D gene is possibly TRBD2 (5 bases). Germline CDR1 is SGDLS and CDR2 is YYNGEE. V shed 3 bases and J shed 7 bases, with 19 bases lying between them. The CDR3 consists of 15 residues. The CDR3 is CASSAEGSVVRTQYF. DNA for the CDR3: TGTGCCAGCAGCGCCGAAGGGAGCGTCGTACGGACCCAGTACTTC. Using reference TRBV9 and TRBJ2-5 for the parts outside the CDR3, the full variable domain is DSGVTQTPKHLITATGQRVTLRCSPRSGDLSVYWYQQSLDQGLQFLIQYYNGEERAKGNILERFSAQQFPDLHSELNLSSLELGDSALYFCASSAEGSVVRTQYFGPGTRLLVL.

The chain couples TRBV5-1 to TRBJ2-1; possible D gene TRBD1, 6 bases. The V end was cut by 3 bases, the J end by 2 bases, with 9 bases between. Per germline, CDR1 SGHRS and CDR2 YFSETQ. The CDR3 is 14 amino acids. The CDR3 here is CASSWAGAYNEQFF. In DNA, the CDR3 is TGCGCCAGCAGCTGGGCAGGGGCCTACAATGAGCAGTTCTTC. Full variable domain (missing parts from reference TRBV5-1 and TRBJ2-1): KAGVTQTPRYLIKTRGQQVTLSCSPISGHRSVSWYQQTPGQGLQFLFEYFSETQRNKGNFPGRFSGRQFSNSRSEMNVSTLELGDSALYLCASSWAGAYNEQFFGPGTRLTVL.

V and J are TRBV25-1 and TRBJ2-1; maybe TRBD1 (6 bases). The V end lost 4 bases, the J end lost 8 bases, and 15 bases lay between the germline ends. The CDR3 runs 14 residues. Germline-derived CDR1 and CDR2 are MGHDK and SYGVNS. The CDR3 protein is CASSALQGRHEQFF. The CDR3 region has the DNA TGTGCCAGCAGTGCGTTACAGGGTCGGCATGAGCAGTTCTTC.

The CDR3 reads CASSDPGQGISPLHF. The CDR3 DNA follows: TGTGCCAGCTCAGACCCGGGACAGGGGATTTCACCCCTCCACTTT. V usage is TRBV18 and J usage is TRBJ1-6; TRBD1 matches 10 bases. The ends lost 5 bases at V and 9 bases at J; junction bases unmatched: 7. The CDR3 runs to 15 residues. Per germline, CDR1 KGHSH and CDR2 LQKENI.

The chain combines TRBV5-1 with TRBJ1-3; D possibly corresponds to TRBD1 (5 bases). V lost 4 bases to trimming and J lost 1 base, with 21 bases between them. Germline V CDR1 and CDR2: SGHRS, YFSETQ. The CDR3 contains 18 residues. CDR3 sequence reads: CASSPNSRGSASGNTIYF. The CDR3 DNA reads as TGCGCCAGCAGCCCTAACAGCCGGGGGAGTGCGTCTGGAAACACCATATATTTT.

V and J are TRBV7-2 and TRBJ2-2; 7 bases are shared with TRBD1. The junction had 9 bases not matched to a gene; V was cut back by 4 bases and J by 4 bases. The CDR3 runs to 16 residues. The germline gives CDR1 SGHTA, CDR2 FQGNSA. The CDR3 is CASSSYRGGSTGELFF. The CDR3 DNA reads as TGTGCCAGCAGCTCCTACAGGGGCGGAAGCACCGGGGAGCTGTTTTTT.